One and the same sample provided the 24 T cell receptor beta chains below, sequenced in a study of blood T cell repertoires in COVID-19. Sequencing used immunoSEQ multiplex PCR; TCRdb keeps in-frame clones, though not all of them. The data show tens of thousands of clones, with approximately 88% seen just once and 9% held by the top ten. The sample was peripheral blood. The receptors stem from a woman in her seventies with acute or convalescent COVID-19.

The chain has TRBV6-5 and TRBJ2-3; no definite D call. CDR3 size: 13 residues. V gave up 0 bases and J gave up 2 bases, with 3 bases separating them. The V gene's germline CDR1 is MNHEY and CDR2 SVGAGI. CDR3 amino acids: CASSYSYTDTQYF. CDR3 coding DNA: TGTGCCAGCAGTTACTCCTACACAGATACGCAGTATTTT.

The chain's CDR3 is CASSLGGYQETQYF. For the CDR3, the DNA is TGTGCCAGCAGCTTAGGAGGGTACCAAGAGACCCAGTACTTC. The chain uses TRBV7-3 and TRBJ2-5; D possibly corresponds to TRBD2 (6 bases). Trimming pared 2 bases from V and 0 bases from J, leaving 7 bases between. The CDR3 is 14 residues long. CDR1 is SGHTA and CDR2 is FQGTGA in the germline V gene.

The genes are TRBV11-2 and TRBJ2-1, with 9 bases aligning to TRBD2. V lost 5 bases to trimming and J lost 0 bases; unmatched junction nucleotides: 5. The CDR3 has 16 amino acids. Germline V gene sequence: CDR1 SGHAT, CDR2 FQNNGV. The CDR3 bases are TGTGCCAGCAGCCTTAGCGGGGGAAGCTCCTACAATGAGCAGTTCTTC. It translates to CASSLSGGSSYNEQFF.

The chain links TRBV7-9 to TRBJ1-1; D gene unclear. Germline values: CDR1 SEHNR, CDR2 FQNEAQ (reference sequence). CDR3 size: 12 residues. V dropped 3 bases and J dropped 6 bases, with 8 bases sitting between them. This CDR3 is CASSLFPAEAFF. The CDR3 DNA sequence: TGTGCCAGCAGCTTGTTCCCAGCTGAAGCTTTCTTT.

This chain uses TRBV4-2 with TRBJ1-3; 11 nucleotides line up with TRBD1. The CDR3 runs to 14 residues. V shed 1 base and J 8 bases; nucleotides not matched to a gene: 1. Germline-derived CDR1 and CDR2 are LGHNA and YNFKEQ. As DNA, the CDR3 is TGTGCCAGCAGCCAAGGGGGACAGGGGGACACCATATATTTT. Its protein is CASSQGGQGDTIYF.

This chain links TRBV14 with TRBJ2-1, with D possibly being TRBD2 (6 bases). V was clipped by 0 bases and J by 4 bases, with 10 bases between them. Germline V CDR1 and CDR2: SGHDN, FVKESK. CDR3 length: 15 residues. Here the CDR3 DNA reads TGTGCCAGCAGCCAAGATTGGGGGGAGTACAATGAGCAGTTCTTC. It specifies CASSQDWGEYNEQFF. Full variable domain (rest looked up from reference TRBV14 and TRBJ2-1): EAGVTQFPSHSVIEKGQTVTLRCDPISGHDNLYWYRRVMGKEIKFLLHFVKESKQDESGMPNNRFLAERTGGTYSTLKVQPAELEDSGVYFCASSQDWGEYNEQFFGPGTRLTVL.

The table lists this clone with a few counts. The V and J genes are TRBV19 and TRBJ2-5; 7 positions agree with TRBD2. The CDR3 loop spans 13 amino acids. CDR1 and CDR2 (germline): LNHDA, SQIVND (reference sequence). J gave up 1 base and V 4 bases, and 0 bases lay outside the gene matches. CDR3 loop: CASSRGGQETQYF. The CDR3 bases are TGTGCCAGTAGTAGGGGGGGCCAAGAGACCCAGTACTTC.

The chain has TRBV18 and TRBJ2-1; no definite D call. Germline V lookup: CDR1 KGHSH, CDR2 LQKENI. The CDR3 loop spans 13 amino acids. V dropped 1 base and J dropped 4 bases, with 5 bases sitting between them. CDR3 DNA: TGTGCCAGCTCACCACTACAGTACAATGAGCAGTTCTTC. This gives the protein CASSPLQYNEQFF.

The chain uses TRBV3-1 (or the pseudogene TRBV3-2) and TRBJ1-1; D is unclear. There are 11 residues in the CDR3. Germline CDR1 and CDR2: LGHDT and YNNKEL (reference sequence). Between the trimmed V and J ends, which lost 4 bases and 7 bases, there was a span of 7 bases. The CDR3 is CASSLGGEAFF. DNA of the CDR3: TGTGCCAGCAGCCTTGGAGGTGAAGCTTTCTTT.

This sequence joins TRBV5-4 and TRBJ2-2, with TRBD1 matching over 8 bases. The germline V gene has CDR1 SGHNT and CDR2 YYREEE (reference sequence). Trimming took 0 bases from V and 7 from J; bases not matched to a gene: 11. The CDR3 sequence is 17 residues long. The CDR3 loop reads CASSLAGQGAIGGELFF. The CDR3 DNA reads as TGTGCCAGCAGCTTGGCCGGGCAGGGGGCAATAGGCGGGGAGCTGTTTTTT.

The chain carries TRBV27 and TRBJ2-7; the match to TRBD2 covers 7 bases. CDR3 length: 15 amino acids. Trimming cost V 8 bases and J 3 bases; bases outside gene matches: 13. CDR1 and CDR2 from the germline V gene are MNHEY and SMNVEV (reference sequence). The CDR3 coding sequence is TGTGCCAGCCGGTGGGGAGGGATGAAGCACTACGAGCAGTACGTC. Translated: CASRWGGMKHYEQYV.

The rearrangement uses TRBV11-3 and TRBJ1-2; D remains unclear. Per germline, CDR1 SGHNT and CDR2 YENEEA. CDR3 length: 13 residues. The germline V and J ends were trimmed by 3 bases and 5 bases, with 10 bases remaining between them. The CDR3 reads CASSLKGAYGYTF. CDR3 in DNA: TGTGCCAGCAGCTTGAAGGGAGCATATGGCTACACCTTC.

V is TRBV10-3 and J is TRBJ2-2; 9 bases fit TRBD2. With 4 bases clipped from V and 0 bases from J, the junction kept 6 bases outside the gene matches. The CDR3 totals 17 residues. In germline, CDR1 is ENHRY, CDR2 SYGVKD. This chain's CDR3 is CAISAGSGGPNTGELFF. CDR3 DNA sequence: TGTGCCATCAGTGCTGGTAGCGGGGGACCGAACACCGGGGAGCTGTTTTTT.

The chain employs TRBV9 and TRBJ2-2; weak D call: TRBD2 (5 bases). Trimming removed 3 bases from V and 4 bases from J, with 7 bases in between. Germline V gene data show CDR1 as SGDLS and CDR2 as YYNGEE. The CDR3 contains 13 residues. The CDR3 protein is CASSEDFTGELFF. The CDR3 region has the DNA TGTGCCAGCAGCGAGGACTTCACCGGGGAGCTGTTTTTT.

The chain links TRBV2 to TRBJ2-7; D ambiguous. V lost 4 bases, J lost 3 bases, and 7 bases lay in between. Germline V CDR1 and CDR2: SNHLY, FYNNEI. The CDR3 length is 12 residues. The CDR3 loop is CASSAQNYEQYV. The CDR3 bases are TGTGCCAGCAGTGCACAGAACTACGAGCAGTACGTC.

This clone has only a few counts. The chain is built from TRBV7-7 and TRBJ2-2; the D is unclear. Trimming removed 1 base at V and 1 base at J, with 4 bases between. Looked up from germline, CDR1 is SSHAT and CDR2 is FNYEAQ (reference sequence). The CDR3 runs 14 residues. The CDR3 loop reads CASSLGQNTGELFF. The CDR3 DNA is TGTGCCAGCAGCTTAGGGCAGAACACCGGGGAGCTGTTTTTT.

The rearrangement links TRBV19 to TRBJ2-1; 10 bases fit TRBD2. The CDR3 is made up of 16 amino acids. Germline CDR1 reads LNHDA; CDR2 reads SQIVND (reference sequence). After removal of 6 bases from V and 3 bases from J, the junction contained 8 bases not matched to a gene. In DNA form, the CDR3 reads TGTGCCAGTAGGGATCCTAGCGGGAGTAGCTACAATGAGCAGTTCTTC. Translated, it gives CASRDPSGSSYNEQFF.

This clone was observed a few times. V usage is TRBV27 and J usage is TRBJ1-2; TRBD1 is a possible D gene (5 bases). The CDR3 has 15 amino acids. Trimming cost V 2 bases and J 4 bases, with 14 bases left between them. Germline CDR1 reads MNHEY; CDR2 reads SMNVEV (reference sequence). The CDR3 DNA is TGTGCCAGCAGTTTAAGTTCAGGGTCGTTCTATGGCTACACCTTC. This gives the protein CASSLSSGSFYGYTF.

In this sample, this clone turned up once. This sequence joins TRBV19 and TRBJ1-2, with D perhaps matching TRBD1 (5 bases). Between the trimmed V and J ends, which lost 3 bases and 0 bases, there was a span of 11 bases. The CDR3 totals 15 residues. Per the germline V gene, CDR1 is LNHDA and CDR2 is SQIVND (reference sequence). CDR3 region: CASSMEGEANYGYTF. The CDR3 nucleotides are TGTGCCAGTAGTATGGAAGGGGAAGCTAACTATGGCTACACCTTC.

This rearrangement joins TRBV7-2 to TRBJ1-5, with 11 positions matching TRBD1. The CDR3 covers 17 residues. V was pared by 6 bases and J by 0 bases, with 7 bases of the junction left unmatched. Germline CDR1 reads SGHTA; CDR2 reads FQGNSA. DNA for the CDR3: TGTGCCAGCAGTCGGACAGGGGGCCTTATTAGCAATCAGCCCCAGCATTTT. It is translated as CASSRTGGLISNQPQHF.

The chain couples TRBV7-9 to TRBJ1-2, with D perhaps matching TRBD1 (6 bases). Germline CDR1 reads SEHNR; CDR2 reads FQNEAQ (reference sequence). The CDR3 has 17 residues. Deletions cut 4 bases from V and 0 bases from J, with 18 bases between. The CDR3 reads CASSSRDTNAANYGYTF. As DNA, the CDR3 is TGTGCCAGCAGCTCACGGGACACAAACGCAGCTAACTATGGCTACACCTTC.

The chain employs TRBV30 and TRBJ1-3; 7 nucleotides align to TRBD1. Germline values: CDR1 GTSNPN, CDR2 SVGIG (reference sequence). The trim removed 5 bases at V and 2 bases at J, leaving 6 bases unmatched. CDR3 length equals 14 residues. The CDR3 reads CAWGDSAPGNTIYF. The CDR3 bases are TGTGCCTGGGGGGACAGCGCCCCTGGAAACACCATATATTTT.

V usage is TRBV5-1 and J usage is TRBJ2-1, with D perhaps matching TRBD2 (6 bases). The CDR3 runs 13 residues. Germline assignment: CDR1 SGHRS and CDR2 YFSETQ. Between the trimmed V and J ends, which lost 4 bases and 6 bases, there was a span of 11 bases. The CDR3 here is CASSVQGGNEQFF. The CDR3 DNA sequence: TGCGCCAGCAGCGTCCAGGGAGGCAATGAGCAGTTCTTC.

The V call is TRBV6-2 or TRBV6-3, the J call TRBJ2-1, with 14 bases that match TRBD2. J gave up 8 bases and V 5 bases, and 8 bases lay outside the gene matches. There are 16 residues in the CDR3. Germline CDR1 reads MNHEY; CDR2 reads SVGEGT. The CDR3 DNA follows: TGTGCCAGCAGTGGCGGGACTAGCGGGAGTCGGTATGAGCAGTTCTTC. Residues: CASSGGTSGSRYEQFF.